One and the same sample provided the 2 T cell receptor beta chains below, sequenced in a study of blood T cell repertoires in COVID-19. Generated by immunoSEQ multiplex PCR, the TCRdb table keeps only in-frame clones and is missing some. Of under 300,000 clones listed, 70% to 90% are singletons. The material sequenced was peripheral blood. These TCRs come from a woman in her 30s with active or convalescent COVID-19.

The V and J genes are TRBV18 and TRBJ2-5, with TRBD1 as a possible D gene (5 bases). Germline values: CDR1 KGHSH, CDR2 LQKENI. Trimming took off 0 bases at V and 1 base at J, with 9 bases between the two ends. The CDR3 is 15 residues long. The CDR3 DNA is TGTGCCAGCTCACCACCAGCAGGGCTCCAAGAGACCCAGTACTTC. It is translated as CASSPPAGLQETQYF.

CDR3 sequence (DNA): TGTGCCAGCAGTGCGGTACCGGGCACAGATACGCAGTATTTT. This codes for CASSAVPGTDTQYF. The chain carries TRBV27 and TRBJ2-3, with D unclear. Trimming cost V 5 bases and J 1 base, with 10 bases left between them. In germline, CDR1 is MNHEY, CDR2 SMNVEV (reference sequence). CDR3 length equals 14 residues.